The T cell receptor beta chain described here comes from a study of T cell responses to AZD1222 COVID-19 vaccine. The germline CDR1 and CDR2 sequences are MNHNS and SASEGT. V was shortened by 5 bases and J by 6 bases, with 17 bases between the two germline ends. The CDR3 contains 15 residues. Samples with a second dose at about 4 or about 12 weeks were pooled together. Libraries were prepared by immunoSEQ multiplex PCR; TCRdb keeps only in-frame clonotypes and omits some of them. The sample includes roughly 150,000 clones, roughly 88% seen only once; the top ten take approximately 6.2%. This receptor was identified in an adult who received the AZD1222 COVID-19 vaccine. V and J are TRBV6-1 and TRBJ2-4; tentatively, D is TRBD1 or TRBD2 (7 bases each). The input for sequencing was peripheral blood, taken 28 days after the second AZD1222 dose. CDR3 sequence: CASSWGGTAGNIQYF. In nucleotides, the CDR3 is TGTGCCAGCAGTTGGGGAGGGACAGCGGGAAACATTCAGTACTTC.